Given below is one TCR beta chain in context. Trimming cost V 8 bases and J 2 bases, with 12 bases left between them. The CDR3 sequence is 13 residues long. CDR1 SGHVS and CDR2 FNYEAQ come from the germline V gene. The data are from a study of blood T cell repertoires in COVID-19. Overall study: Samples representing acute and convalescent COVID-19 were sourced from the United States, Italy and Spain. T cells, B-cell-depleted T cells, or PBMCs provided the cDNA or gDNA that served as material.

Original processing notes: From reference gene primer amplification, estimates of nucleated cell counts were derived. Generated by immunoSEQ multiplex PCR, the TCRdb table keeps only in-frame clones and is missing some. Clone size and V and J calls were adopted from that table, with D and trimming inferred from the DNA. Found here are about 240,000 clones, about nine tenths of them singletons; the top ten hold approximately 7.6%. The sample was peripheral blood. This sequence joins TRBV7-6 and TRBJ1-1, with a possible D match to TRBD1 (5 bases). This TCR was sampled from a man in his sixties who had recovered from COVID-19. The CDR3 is CASAGQPNTEAFF. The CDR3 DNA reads TGTGCCAGCGCCGGACAACCTAACACTGAAGCTTTCTTT.